This TCR beta chain was sequenced for a study of shared clonotypes between healthy human individuals. Findings and limits, study-wide: It was the non-shared clonotypes that had lower generation probabilities than clonotypes shared by all four donors.

Clones were read by immunoSEQ multiplex PCR, and TCRdb kept only the in-frame ones, dropping some. Here the sample spans 2 million to 2.5 million clones, approximately 94% being singletons. CDR1 and CDR2 from the germline V gene are SGHDT and YYEEEE. CDR3 size: 16 residues. V lost 2 bases, J lost 5 bases, and 19 bases lay in between. The donors, healthy adults who were HIV-negative, had experienced no recent acute infections or vaccinations. Of note for this clone: Its antigen is not identified.

V gene TRBV5-6 combines with J gene TRBJ1-2, with a tentative D call TRBD1 (5 bases). This TCR came from a young man in good health. Specimen: naive CD4+ T cells sorted from blood. Subset noted: CD45RA+ positively selected. The DNA of the CDR3 is TGTGCCAGCAGCTTCCCTGGGACCCCAATTCTTTATGGCTACACCTTC. It codes for CASSFPGTPILYGYTF.